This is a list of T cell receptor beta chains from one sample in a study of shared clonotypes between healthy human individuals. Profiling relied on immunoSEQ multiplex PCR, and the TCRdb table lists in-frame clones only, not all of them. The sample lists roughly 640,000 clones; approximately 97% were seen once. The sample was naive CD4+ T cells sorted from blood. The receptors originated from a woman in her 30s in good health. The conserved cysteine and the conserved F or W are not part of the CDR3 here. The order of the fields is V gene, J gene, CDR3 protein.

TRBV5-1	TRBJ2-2	ASSLGSSGRAAGELF
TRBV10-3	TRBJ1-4	AISDQRTGGIPGEKLF
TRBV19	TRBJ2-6	ASSRPGQGLPSGANVLT
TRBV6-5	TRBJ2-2	ASSYLENTGELF
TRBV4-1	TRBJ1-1	ASSQERGRPMNTEAF
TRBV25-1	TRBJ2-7	ASSESPGAYEQY
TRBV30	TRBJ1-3	AWAGTNSGNTIY
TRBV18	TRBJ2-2	ASSPEVVRTGELF
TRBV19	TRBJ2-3	ASSKTGAGTDTQY
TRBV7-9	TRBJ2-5	ASSLGTEETQY
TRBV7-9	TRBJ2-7	ASSPHPSGSYEQY
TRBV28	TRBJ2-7	ASSFSGGLSYEQY
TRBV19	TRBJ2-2	ASSIKGAGELF
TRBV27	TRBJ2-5	ASSPSHRGGETQY
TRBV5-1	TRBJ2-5	ASSLAEFKETQY
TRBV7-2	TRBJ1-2	ASSLEYYGYT
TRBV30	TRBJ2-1	AWSILEGGQF